The rows below give T cell receptor beta chains drawn from one sample of a study of beta chain features in type 1 diabetes. The repertoire was sequenced with immunoSEQ multiplex PCR; TCRdb's copy has only in-frame clones and lacks some. The sample yields some 200,000 clones, approximately 10% seen once. The sequenced sample was central memory CD4+ T cells from blood. These receptors came from a man between 18 and 35 years old in good health. Each CDR3 is given with its conserved first and last residue. A D gene is named only where the DNA matches it firmly. Rows may omit the clone size; those that give it use once, few, many or a size class.

size: few; D: .; V: TRBV7-2; J: TRBJ2-4; DNA: TGTGCCAGCAGCTTTCGGGGACGAAGCTACTACTTC; CDR3: CASSFRGRSYYF
size: few; D: .; V: TRBV7-8; J: TRBJ2-7; DNA: TGTGCCAGCAGCCCCCTGAGGCAGGGAATTTCCTACGAGCAGTACTTC; CDR3: CASSPLRQGISYEQYF
size: few; D: .; V: TRBV28; J: TRBJ1-2; DNA: TGTGCCAGCAGTCCGGGAACCTATGGCTACACCTTC; CDR3: CASSPGTYGYTF
size: few; D: .; V: TRBV29-1; J: TRBJ2-7; DNA: TGCAGCGTTGAATTTGGGACCTCCTACGAGCAGTACTTC; CDR3: CSVEFGTSYEQYF
size: .; D: TRBD1; V: TRBV25-1; J: TRBJ2-7; DNA: TGTGCCAGCAACAGGGGCGGTTCCCACGAGCAGTACTTC; CDR3: CASNRGGSHEQYF
size: few; D: TRBD2; V: TRBV29-1; J: TRBJ2-1; DNA: TGCAGCGTTGATCCCGAAGCGGGGGGAGGGAATGAGCAGTTCTTC; CDR3: CSVDPEAGGGNEQFF
size: few; D: .; V: TRBV5-1; J: TRBJ2-5; DNA: TGCGCCAGCAGCCGCGGGGACTGGCAAGAGACCCAGTACTTC; CDR3: CASSRGDWQETQYF
size: .; D: TRBD1; V: TRBV11-2; J: TRBJ2-7; DNA: TGTGCCAGCAGCAAGGACAGGGTCGGATACGAGCAGTACTTC; CDR3: CASSKDRVGYEQYF
size: many; D: .; V: TRBV23-1; J: TRBJ2-3; DNA: TGCGCCAGCAGTCAATCCGCGGCAGCCCACGGTCCAGATACGCAGTATTTT; CDR3: CASSQSAAAHGPDTQYF
size: many; D: .; V: TRBV7-2; J: TRBJ2-5; DNA: TGTGCCAGCAGCTTAGCGTTCCGAGAGACCCAGTACTTC; CDR3: CASSLAFRETQYF
size: .; D: .; V: TRBV7-2; J: TRBJ1-2; DNA: TGTGCCAGCAGCTTAGAACTGGGCGGGTATGGCTACACCTTC; CDR3: CASSLELGGYGYTF